Presented here are 25 T cell receptor beta chains from one specimen sequenced in a study of T cells after somatic rescue of genetic block. Sequencing used immunoSEQ multiplex PCR; TCRdb keeps in-frame clones, though not all of them. This table holds 13,000 to 15,000 clones, around 71% found once. Specimen: peripheral blood mononuclear cells (PBMCs). All receptors derive from a boy between 10 and 17 years old.

The V and J genes are TRBV6-5 and TRBJ2-1; 7 bases line up with TRBD1. J was trimmed by 6 bases and V by 0 bases; bases with no gene match: 5. The germline V gene encodes CDR1 MNHEY and CDR2 SVGAGI. CDR3 size: 15 residues. This CDR3 reads CASSYSDRVGNEQFF. The CDR3 DNA follows: TGTGCCAGCAGTTACTCCGACAGGGTAGGCAATGAGCAGTTCTTC.

This clone appeared a few times. The rearrangement links TRBV5-6 to TRBJ1-1, with no clear D. The CDR3 sequence is 14 residues long. Germline V gene data show CDR1 as SGHDT and CDR2 as YYEEEE. V was pared by 4 bases and J by 1 base, with 11 bases between. Here the CDR3 DNA reads TGTGCCAGCAGCCTCCCCTTTGGGAACACTGAAGCTTTCTTT. This codes for CASSLPFGNTEAFF.

This chain uses TRBV6-6 with TRBJ2-4, with D hard to call. This CDR3 region has 11 residues. Trimming left V 6 bases short and J 11 bases short, with 11 bases between. CDR1 MNHNY and CDR2 SVGAGI come from the germline V gene (reference sequence). The CDR3 nucleotides read TGTGCCAGCAGCCAGATAGAAGTTCAGTACTTC. Translated, it gives CASSQIEVQYF.

The rearrangement joins TRBV9 to TRBJ2-6, with D unresolved. The germline V gene has CDR1 SGDLS and CDR2 YYNGEE. V was clipped by 7 bases and J by 0 bases, with 35 bases between them. The CDR3 has 23 residues. CDR3 bases: TGTGCCAGCCCTCCCCTCCCCCCCACATACCTTGGTGACCGATCCTCTGGGGCCAACGTCCTGACTTTC. Translating gives CASPPLPPTYLGDRSSGANVLTF.

The CDR3 is CASSVGAVGISGANVLTF. The DNA of the CDR3 is TGTGCCAGCAGCGTAGGCGCCGTTGGGATCTCTGGGGCCAACGTCCTGACTTTC. V and J are TRBV9 and TRBJ2-6; D is uncertain. CDR3 length equals 18 residues. Germline V CDR1 and CDR2: SGDLS, YYNGEE. V was cut by 0 bases and J by 0 bases, with 13 bases left in between.

The chain joins TRBV10-3 to TRBJ2-7, with 10 bases that match TRBD2. The CDR3 extends over 15 amino acids. Trimming cost V 3 bases and J 3 bases; bases outside gene matches: 5. Germline loops: CDR1 ENHRY, CDR2 SYGVKD. The CDR3 protein is CAISDTASGSYEQYF. The CDR3 DNA follows: TGTGCCATCAGTGATACGGCTAGCGGGAGCTACGAGCAGTACTTC.

V usage is TRBV5-3 and J usage is TRBJ2-1; no firm D call. TRBV5-3 is flagged as an ORF with uncertain function. The CDR3 spans 10 residues. CDR3 in DNA: TGTGCACCGACCCATTGGGAGCAGTTCTTC. It encodes CAPTHWEQFF.

This chain joins TRBV28 and TRBJ2-3, with TRBD1 identical over 9 bases. CDR1 MDHEN and CDR2 SYDVKM come from the germline V gene. V lost 7 bases and J lost 5; bases outside the gene matches: 7. The CDR3 is 14 residues long. The CDR3 here is CASTWDRDKDTQYF. For the CDR3, the DNA is TGTGCCAGCACGTGGGACAGGGATAAAGATACGCAGTATTTT.

There are a few counts of this clone. J is TRBJ2-5 and V is TRBV18, with D possibly being TRBD1 (5 bases). Germline V lookup: CDR1 KGHSH, CDR2 LQKENI. Trimming removed 0 bases at V and 2 bases at J, with 16 bases between. The CDR3 spans 17 residues. CDR3 sequence (DNA): TGTGCCAGCTCACCACCAACAGGAGTGTTTTTTCAAGAGACCCAGTACTTC. Its translation: CASSPPTGVFFQETQYF.

The V and J genes are TRBV18 and TRBJ1-1; a possible D gene is TRBD1 (5 bases). Germline assignment: CDR1 KGHSH and CDR2 LQKENI. There are 14 residues in the CDR3. The V gene lost 6 bases and the J gene lost 2 bases, with 13 bases spanning the gap. The CDR3 region has the DNA TGTGCCAGCTCCCCTCAGGGCTCTAACACTGAAGCTTTCTTT. It yields the protein CASSPQGSNTEAFF.

This chain connects TRBV2 to TRBJ2-2, with 9 bases matching TRBD1. This CDR3 contains 15 residues. Germline V gene lookup returns CDR1 SNHLY and CDR2 FYNNEI. Germline trimming cut 6 bases from V and 5 bases from J; bases unmatched to any gene: 7. The CDR3 DNA reads as TGTGCCAGCAGCGCCGACAGGGGGAGGACCGGGGAGCTGTTTTTT. The encoded protein is CASSADRGRTGELFF.

The chain carries TRBV7-3 and TRBJ2-7, with D maybe TRBD1 (5 bases). V dropped 0 bases and J dropped 6 bases, with 9 bases sitting between them. The germline gives CDR1 SGHTA, CDR2 FQGTGA. The CDR3 runs 13 residues. This CDR3 reads CASSLTIQGEQYF. The CDR3 coding sequence is TGTGCCAGCAGCTTAACTATCCAGGGCGAGCAGTACTTC.

As to this clone: Because it lacks the conserved phenylalanine or tryptophan at the end, this CDR3 is likely a read error. The DNA is left out, because the CDR3 cannot be placed on it with certainty; the CDR3 is given as TCRdb lists it. The chain uses TRBV1 and TRBJ2-3; the table's D call TRBD1 went unverified against the DNA. TRBV1 counts as a pseudogene. The CDR3 has 13 amino acids, counting both end residues. CDR3 sequence: CTSSRGAEDTQYS.

CDR3 coding DNA: TGCGCCAGCAGCTACGGGACTAGCGGGGGGCACGAGCAGTACTTC. It specifies CASSYGTSGGHEQYF. The rearrangement joins TRBV5-1 to TRBJ2-7; 15 bases align to TRBD2. Germline-derived CDR1 and CDR2 are SGHRS and YFSETQ. This CDR3 is 15 amino acids long. With V trimmed by 3 bases and J by 5 bases, 3 bases remained unmatched.

This clone was seen just once. The chain couples TRBV6-5 to TRBJ1-1; D might be TRBD1 (5 bases). The CDR3 covers 13 residues. Trimming left V 9 bases short and J 1 base short, with 12 bases between. Germline CDR1 reads MNHEY; CDR2 reads SVGAGI. The CDR3: CASLDISNTEAFF. The CDR3 nucleotides read TGTGCCAGTTTGGACATATCGAACACTGAAGCTTTCTTT.

J is TRBJ2-1 and V is TRBV7-9; 10 nucleotides match TRBD1. Trimming took 2 bases from V and 7 from J; bases not matched to a gene: 8. Germline V gives CDR1 SEHNR, CDR2 FQNEAQ (reference sequence). The CDR3 extends over 16 amino acids. CDR3 coding DNA: TGTGCCAGCAGCTTAATAAGACAGGGGGCAAGGAATGAGCAGTTCTTC. This translates into CASSLIRQGARNEQFF. The complete variable domain, with remaining parts taken from reference TRBV7-9 and TRBJ2-1, reads DTGVSQNPRHKITKRGQNVTFRCDPISEHNRLYWYRQTLGQGPEFLTYFQNEAQLEKSRLLSDRFSAERPKGSFSTLEIQRTEQGDSAMYLCASSLIRQGARNEQFFGPGTRLTVL.

V is TRBV5-1 and J is TRBJ2-1; D not certain. Germline loops: CDR1 SGHRS, CDR2 YFSETQ. The CDR3 runs 14 residues. Trimming pared 1 base from V and 1 base from J, leaving 6 bases between. CDR3 sequence reads: CASSLLGSYNEQFF. CDR3 nucleotide sequence: TGCGCCAGCAGCTTGCTGGGGTCCTACAATGAGCAGTTCTTC. Using reference TRBV5-1 and TRBJ2-1 for the parts outside the CDR3, the full variable domain is KAGVTQTPRYLIKTRGQQVTLSCSPISGHRSVSWYQQTPGQGLQFLFEYFSETQRNKGNFPGRFSGRQFSNSRSEMNVSTLELGDSALYLCASSLLGSYNEQFFGPGTRLTVL.

The chain couples TRBV5-4 to TRBJ2-3; TRBD2 aligns across 7 bases. V trimming: 2 bases; J trimming: 9 bases; junction bases outside the gene matches: 9. CDR3 length: 14 residues. Germline CDR1 and CDR2: SGHNT and YYREEE (reference sequence). CDR3 sequence reads: CASSFLAAKGTQYF. CDR3 DNA: TGTGCCAGCAGCTTCCTAGCGGCCAAGGGGACGCAGTATTTT.

The J gene is TRBJ2-5, the V gene TRBV30; no firm D call. CDR1 is GTSNPN and CDR2 is SVGIG in the germline V gene (reference sequence). The CDR3 is 12 amino acids. Trimming removed 0 bases at V and 5 bases at J, with 7 bases between. The CDR3 sequence is CAWSVNGETQYF. The CDR3 nucleotides read TGTGCCTGGAGTGTAAACGGCGAGACCCAGTACTTC.

The rearrangement uses TRBV6-5 and TRBJ1-2; D is perhaps TRBD1 (6 bases). The CDR3 extends over 14 amino acids. The V gene lost 0 bases and the J gene lost 2 bases, with 7 bases spanning the gap. Per the germline V gene, CDR1 is MNHEY and CDR2 is SVGAGI. In nucleotides, the CDR3 is TGTGCCAGCAGTTACTCTAGGGGGAACTATGGCTACACCTTC. Protein product: CASSYSRGNYGYTF.

This clone was seen a few times. The V gene is TRBV7-3, the J gene TRBJ1-2; 9 nucleotides align to TRBD1. J was trimmed by 2 bases and V by 5 bases; bases with no gene match: 3. Germline CDR1 and CDR2: SGHTA and FQGTGA. The CDR3 sequence is 14 residues long. The CDR3 nucleotides are TGTGCCAGCAGCCCCGGACAGGGGAACTATGGCTACACCTTC. Translating it yields CASSPGQGNYGYTF.

The chain carries TRBV7-9 and TRBJ2-2; no firm D call. Trimming left V 4 bases short and J 4 bases short, with 16 bases between. CDR1 is SEHNR, CDR2 FQNEAQ, per germline (reference sequence). The CDR3 runs 16 residues. The CDR3 protein is CASSSLTGRLTGELFF. CDR3 nucleotide sequence: TGTGCCAGCAGCTCCCTAACGGGCAGGCTCACCGGGGAGCTGTTTTTT. Full variable domain (outside the CDR3, taken from reference TRBV7-9 and TRBJ2-2): DTGVSQNPRHKITKRGQNVTFRCDPISEHNRLYWYRQTLGQGPEFLTYFQNEAQLEKSRLLSDRFSAERPKGSFSTLEIQRTEQGDSAMYLCASSSLTGRLTGELFFGEGSRLTVL.

The V and J genes are TRBV4-2 and TRBJ1-1, with 12 bases aligning to TRBD1. Trimming cost V 5 bases and J 3 bases; bases outside gene matches: 10. The CDR3 is 17 residues long. Germline V gene data show CDR1 as LGHNA and CDR2 as YNFKEQ. The CDR3 DNA follows: TGTGCCAGCAGCTTCCGGGACAGGGGGCCGGTGGACACTGAAGCTTTCTTT. This codes for CASSFRDRGPVDTEAFF.

This clone has just a few counts. This chain links TRBV14 with TRBJ2-7; D possibly corresponds to TRBD2 (6 bases). Deletions cut 0 bases from V and 7 bases from J, with 7 bases between. The CDR3 sequence is 12 residues long. Germline values: CDR1 SGHDN, CDR2 FVKESK. In DNA, the CDR3 is TGTGCCAGCAGCCAAGATGCGGGGGAGCAGTACTTC. The encoded protein is CASSQDAGEQYF.

The chain joins TRBV11-3 to TRBJ2-1, with TRBD2 matching over 8 bases. Trimming took 1 base from V and 8 from J; bases not matched to a gene: 7. Germline lookup yields CDR1 SGHNT and CDR2 YENEEA. This CDR3 contains 15 residues. For the CDR3, the DNA is TGTGCCAGCAGCTTAGGGCGGGAGGCGACACATGAGCAGTTCTTC. This codes for CASSLGREATHEQFF.